This T cell receptor beta chain emerged from a study of T-cell reconstitution after alpha-beta-depleted transplantation in children (dated by TCRdb to the mid-2010s). Turning to the overall study: T-cell immune reconstitution after TCRalphabeta/CD19-depleted allogeneic hematopoietic cell transplantation in children was quantitatively tracked in the study by means of TCR repertoire profiling.

The sample's treatment or condition label, decoded: allogeneic hematopoietic cell transplantation with graft depleted of TCRalphabeta T cells and CD19 B cells. The children who served as transplant recipients had been given grafts of TCRalphabeta/CD19-depleted allogeneic hematopoietic cells. The CDR3 holds 17 amino acids from the cysteine to the phenylalanine. Of the read, only the CDR3 DNA is kept; its 51 bases are in frame from base 1. Trimming removed 3 bases from V and 3 bases from J; the gene matches leave 1 base unexplained. With respect to this clonotype: Its antigen is still unknown. No per-base quality is available; no much larger clone lies one base away.

Library construction relied on PCR. TCRdb names Illumina HiSeq 2500 as the instrument used. Molecular barcoding was employed in the preparation of TCR libraries, with unique molecular identifiers being used to normalize TCRbeta repertoire quantification. The public reads were reanalyzed by TCRdb: fastp trimming at Q25, MiXCR alignment, in-frame beta chains only. Entries that share a CDR3 protein sequence are merged under the most common genes and DNA. Present in this sample are 700,000 to 850,000 distinct CDR3 sequences, roughly 15% of which were seen just once. Of the sample, approximately 5% is held by the ten largest clones. Summary of the overall study and its limitations: In some patients, high TCRbeta diversity at day 60 was attributed to recipient T cells and intrathymic progenitors that had survived conditioning. Hyperexpanded clone frequencies declined over subsequent months; after one year, T-cell counts and TCRbeta diversity were mostly attributed to newly produced T cells. About two months after transplant, the apparently early recovery of alphabetaT-cell counts reportedly depended on just several hundred clones that had expanded rapidly and came from non-depleted graft cells.

The rearrangement combines TRBV12-3 or TRBV12-4 with TRBJ2-2, with 16 bases in between that match TRBD2. The origin of this receptor is a male patient aged 10 to 17 who had a stem cell transplant for acute lymphoblastic leukemia, so the T cells may come from the graft donor. The source was PBMCs, mostly from graft donor cells, collected 360 days after TCRalphabeta/CD19-depleted stem cell transplant. The DNA reads TGTGCCAGCAGTTTGGGACTAGCGGGAGGGGACACCGGGGAGCTGTTTTTT. It specifies CASSLGLAGGDTGELFF.